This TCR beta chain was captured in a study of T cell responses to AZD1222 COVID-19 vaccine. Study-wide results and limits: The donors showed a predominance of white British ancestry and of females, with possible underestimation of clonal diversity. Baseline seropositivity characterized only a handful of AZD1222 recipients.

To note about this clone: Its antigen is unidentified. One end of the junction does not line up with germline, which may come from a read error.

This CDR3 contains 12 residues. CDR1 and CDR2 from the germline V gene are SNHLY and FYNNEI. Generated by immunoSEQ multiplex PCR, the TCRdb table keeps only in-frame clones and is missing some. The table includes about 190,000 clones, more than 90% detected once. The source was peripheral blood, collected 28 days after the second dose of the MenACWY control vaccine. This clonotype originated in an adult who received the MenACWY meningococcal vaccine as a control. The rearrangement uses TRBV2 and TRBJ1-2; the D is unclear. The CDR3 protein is CASGELGYGYTF. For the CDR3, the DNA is TGTGCCAGCGGTGAATTGGGCTATGGCTACACCTTC.